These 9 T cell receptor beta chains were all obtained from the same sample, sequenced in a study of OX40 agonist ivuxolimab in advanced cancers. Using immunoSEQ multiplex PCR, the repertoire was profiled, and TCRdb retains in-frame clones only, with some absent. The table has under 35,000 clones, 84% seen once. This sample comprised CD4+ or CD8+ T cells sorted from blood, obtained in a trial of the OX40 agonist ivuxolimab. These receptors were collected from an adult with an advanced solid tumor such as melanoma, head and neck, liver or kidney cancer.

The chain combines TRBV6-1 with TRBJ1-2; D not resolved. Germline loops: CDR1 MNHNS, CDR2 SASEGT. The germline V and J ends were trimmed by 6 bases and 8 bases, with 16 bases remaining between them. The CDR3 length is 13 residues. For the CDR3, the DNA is TGTGCCAGCAGGAACTCGGGTTCGATAGGCTACACCTTC. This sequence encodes CASRNSGSIGYTF.

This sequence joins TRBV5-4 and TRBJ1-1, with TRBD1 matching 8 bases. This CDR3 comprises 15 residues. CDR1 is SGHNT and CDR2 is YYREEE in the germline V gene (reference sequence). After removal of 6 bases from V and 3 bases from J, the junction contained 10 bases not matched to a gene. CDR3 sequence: CASNFRGRLDTEAFF. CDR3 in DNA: TGTGCCAGCAATTTCAGGGGGCGCTTGGACACTGAAGCTTTCTTT.

CDR3 sequence: CASSIRDTETQYF. The DNA for the CDR3 is TGTGCCAGTAGTATAAGAGACACAGAGACCCAGTACTTC. The chain recombines TRBV19 with TRBJ2-5; no definite D call. The V end was cut by 2 bases, the J end by 4 bases, with 8 bases between. Germline loops: CDR1 LNHDA, CDR2 SQIVND (reference sequence). CDR3 length equals 13 residues.

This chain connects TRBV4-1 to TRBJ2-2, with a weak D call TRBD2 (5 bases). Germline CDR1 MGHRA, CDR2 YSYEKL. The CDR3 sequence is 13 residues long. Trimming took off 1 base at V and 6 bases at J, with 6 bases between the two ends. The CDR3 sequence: CASSQGRAGELFF. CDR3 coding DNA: TGCGCCAGCAGCCAAGGGCGGGCCGGGGAGCTGTTTTTT.

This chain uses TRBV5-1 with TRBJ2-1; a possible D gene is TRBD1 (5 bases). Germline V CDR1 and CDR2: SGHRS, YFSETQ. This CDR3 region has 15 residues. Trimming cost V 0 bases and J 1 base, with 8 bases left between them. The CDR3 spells CASSLETVSYNEQFF. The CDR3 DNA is TGCGCCAGCAGCTTGGAGACAGTTTCCTACAATGAGCAGTTCTTC.

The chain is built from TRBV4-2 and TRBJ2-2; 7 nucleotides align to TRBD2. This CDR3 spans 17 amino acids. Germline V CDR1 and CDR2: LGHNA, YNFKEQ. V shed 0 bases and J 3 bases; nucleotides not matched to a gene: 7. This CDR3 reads CASSQDWPSGYTGELFF. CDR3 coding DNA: TGTGCCAGCAGCCAAGATTGGCCTAGCGGATACACCGGGGAGCTGTTTTTT.

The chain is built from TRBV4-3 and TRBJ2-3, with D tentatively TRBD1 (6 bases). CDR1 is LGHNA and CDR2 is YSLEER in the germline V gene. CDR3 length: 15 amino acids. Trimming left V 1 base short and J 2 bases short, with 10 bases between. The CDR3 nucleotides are TGCGCCAGCAGCCAAGCCGGGACAACCACAGATACGCAGTATTTT. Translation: CASSQAGTTTDTQYF.

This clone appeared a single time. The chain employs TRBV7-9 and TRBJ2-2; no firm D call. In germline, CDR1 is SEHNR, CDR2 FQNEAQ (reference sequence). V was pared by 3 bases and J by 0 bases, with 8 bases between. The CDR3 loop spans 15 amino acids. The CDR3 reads CASSFGNANTGELFF. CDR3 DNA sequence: TGTGCCAGCAGCTTCGGCAACGCGAACACCGGGGAGCTGTTTTTT.

The CDR3 DNA reads as TGTGCCAGTAGTACGGACAGCCCCGTATCCTACAATGAGCAGTTCTTC. Its translation: CASSTDSPVSYNEQFF. The chain uses TRBV19 and TRBJ2-1; the D gene is possibly TRBD1 (6 bases). The ends were cut back, 4 bases at V and 1 base at J, with 14 bases in the middle. From germline, CDR1 is LNHDA and CDR2 SQIVND (reference sequence). The CDR3 is 16 amino acids.